This TCR beta chain came from a study of blood T cell repertoires in COVID-19 (dated by TCRdb to 2020 to 2022). For context, the study as a whole: The collaborator samples originated in the United States, Italy and Spain and spanned the acute and convalescent phases of COVID-19. The material from the prospective study consisted of cDNA or gDNA derived from T cells, B-cell-depleted T cells, or PBMCs. Deeply sampled blood TCRbeta repertoires from subjects exposed to, actively infected with, or recovered from COVID-19 were included in the dataset. A freely available public database, intended as a resource for researchers studying the immune response to SARS-CoV-2, is where the repertoires were released. Samples came from the ongoing ImmuneRACE study (first 160 participants) plus 1,254 subjects from 6 global collaborators. Sample metadata almost always included a de-identified subject ID, COVID-19 status, age in years and sex. Where available, HLA class I and class II types were obtained from metadata supplied by the sample provider rather than from assay-based typing.

On the study overall, not on this receptor specifically: The quantity of clinical and demographic metadata differed by source and by participant and was supplied without curation.

The collaborating institutions used their own protocols to collect whole blood in K2EDTA tubes. Collaborator samples were shipped for TCRbeta analysis as frozen whole blood, isolated PBMCs, or DNA extracted from either sample type. TCRbeta CDR3 regions were amplified from genomic DNA using the immunoSEQ Assay, a bias-controlled multiplex PCR. For the original study's pipeline: Nucleated cell counts per sample were estimated from amplification of reference gene primers within the assay. To quantify the absolute abundance of each unique TCRbeta CDR3 rearrangement, sequence reads were collapsed and filtered. For each sample, productive Simpson clonality was calculated as the square root of Simpson's diversity index over productive rearrangements. TCRdb's version of the immuneACCESS table is confined to in-frame rearrangements and falls short of the full clone set. An unresolved V gene accounts for under half of the shortfall where checked; the remainder is of unknown origin. That table supplies the V and J calls and clone size; D and trimming were determined from the DNA. This sample holds roughly 700,000 clones; 75% to 90% were observed only once. Together, the top ten hold over 0.2% of the sample.

Per the germline V gene, MDHEN is the CDR1 and SYDVKM is the CDR2. Taken from cysteine to phenylalanine, the CDR3 has 12 residues. The entry retains the CDR3 DNA only, 36 bases that are in frame from base 1. Trimming removed 8 bases from V and 7 bases from J, leaving 14 bases between the germline ends. Comment on this clone: The target of this receptor is not known. No per-base quality is available; no much larger clone lies one base away.

Source material: peripheral blood. The sequence is built from TRBV28 and TRBJ1-2, with the D gene too uncertain to name. This receptor was identified in a woman under 30 with acute or convalescent COVID-19. The nucleotide sequence reads TGTGCCAGCTTTGAGGGAGTTGGTGGCTACACCTTC. Its amino acids are CASFEGVGGYTF.